A selection of T cell receptor beta chains follows, all from one sample in a study of blood T cell repertoires in COVID-19. Using immunoSEQ multiplex PCR, the repertoire was profiled, and TCRdb retains in-frame clones only, with some absent. The data show hundreds of thousands of clones, with about four fifths seen just once and roughly a tenth held by the top ten. Specimen: peripheral blood. All receptors come from a woman between 50 and 59 years old who had recovered from COVID-19. CDR3s include the opening cysteine and the closing phenylalanine or tryptophan. A D gene is named only where the DNA matches it firmly. A row's size may be missing; if present it is once, few, many or a size class.

>NA|TRBJ1-1|NA|TRBV6-5
TGTGCCAGCAGTTACGGGGGCAAGGAAGCTTTCTTT
CASSYGGKEAFF
>NA|TRBJ2-3|TRBD2|TRBV9
TGTGCCAGCAGCGTAGGGAACGTGGGGACTAGCGGGGGGACAAGCACAGATACGCAGTATTTT
CASSVGNVGTSGGTSTDTQYF
>once|TRBJ2-5|NA|TRBV7-2
TGTGCCAGCAGCTTACGATGGGGAGGAGAGACCCAGTACTTC
CASSLRWGGETQYF
>NA|TRBJ2-1|TRBD2|TRBV6-2/TRBV6-3
TGTGCCAGCAGTCCCATCAACGGACTAGCGGGAGTGAATGAGCAGTTCTTC
CASSPINGLAGVNEQFF
>once|TRBJ1-1|NA|TRBV6-5
TGTGCCAGCAGTTACTCCGGGATTAACACTGAAGCTTTCTTT
CASSYSGINTEAFF
>NA|TRBJ2-2|NA|TRBV27
TGTGCCAGCAGGGCCGGGGTCGGGGAGCTGTTTTTT
CASRAGVGELFF
>NA|TRBJ2-6|NA|TRBV29-1
TGCAGCGGCCTACTGAGCTCTGGGGCCAACGTCCTGACTTTC
CSGLLSSGANVLTF
>NA|TRBJ1-1|NA|TRBV19
TGTGCCAGTACCTCCGAACAGATATATTTGAACACTGAAGCTTTCTTT
CASTSEQIYLNTEAFF
>NA|TRBJ2-7|TRBD1|TRBV28
TGTGCCAGCAGTTCCCCTGGGACAGGCAACTACGAGCAGTACTTC
CASSSPGTGNYEQYF
>NA|TRBJ1-1|NA|TRBV7-8
TGTGCCAGCAGCTTAGGTCCCAGGGGCTTAGGCACTGAAGCTTTCTTT
CASSLGPRGLGTEAFF
>once|TRBJ1-2|NA|TRBV19
TGTGCCAGTGCTCCGACAAATAACTATGGCTACACCTTC
CASAPTNNYGYTF
>NA|TRBJ2-7|NA|TRBV9
TGTGCCAGCAGCGTAGGGGGAGCCCAGTTCTCCTACGAGCAGTACTTC
CASSVGGAQFSYEQYF
>NA|TRBJ2-3|TRBD1|TRBV4-3
TGCGCCAGCAGCCAAGGACAGGGATACACAGATACGCAGTATTTT
CASSQGQGYTDTQYF
>NA|TRBJ2-3|NA|TRBV11-2
TGTGCCAGCAGCCCCCGTTCGGATACGCAGTATTTT
CASSPRSDTQYF
>NA|TRBJ2-4|NA|TRBV7-2
TGTGCCAGCAGCTTAGGGACACCGCTAGCCAAAAACATTCAGTACTTC
CASSLGTPLAKNIQYF
>NA|TRBJ2-7|NA|TRBV15
TGTGCCACCAGTGCGGGCGCCCTGTACGAGCAGTACTTC
CATSAGALYEQYF
>NA|TRBJ2-5|NA|TRBV25-1
TGTGCCAGCAGTGAATATCGGACAGGGGCGGGGGGAGAGACCCAGTACTTC
CASSEYRTGAGGETQYF
>NA|TRBJ2-7|NA|TRBV14
TGTGCCAGCAGCCAACTGGTCGGGTTCCACGAGCAGTACTTC
CASSQLVGFHEQYF
>NA|TRBJ2-4|TRBD2|TRBV28
TGTGCCAGCAGCCGGGGGACTAGCGGGTTAAACATTCAGTACTTC
CASSRGTSGLNIQYF
>NA|TRBJ1-2|TRBD1|TRBV27
TGTGCCAGCAGTCAACAGGGGGACTATGGCTACACCTTC
CASSQQGDYGYTF
>few|TRBJ2-1|TRBD1|TRBV4-3
TGCGCCAGCAGCCAAGACAGGGGGTCCTACAATGAGCAGTTCTTC
CASSQDRGSYNEQFF
>few|TRBJ2-5|NA|TRBV12-3/TRBV12-4
TGTGCCAGCAGTTTAAGGGGGAAGGAGTCCCAGTACTTC
CASSLRGKESQYF
>NA|TRBJ1-1|TRBD1|TRBV19
TGTGCCAGTAGCTCTATAATCCTCGGGACAGGGAACACTGAAGCTTTCTTT
CASSSIILGTGNTEAFF
>NA|TRBJ2-7|TRBD2|TRBV7-2
TGTGCCAGCAGCCCCGGACTAGCCCCTTCTGGCGAGCAGTACTTC
CASSPGLAPSGEQYF
>NA|TRBJ1-2|TRBD1|TRBV12-3/TRBV12-4
TGTGCCAGCAGCCCCGGGACAGAATATGGCTACACCTTC
CASSPGTEYGYTF
>NA|TRBJ2-5|TRBD1|TRBV30
TGTGCCTGGGCGCCCGGGACAGGGATGGAGACCCAGTACTTC
CAWAPGTGMETQYF
>NA|TRBJ1-6|NA|TRBV14
TGTGCCAGCAGCCAACGTCTAGGCGATGGTTCGCCCCTCCACTTT
CASSQRLGDGSPLHF